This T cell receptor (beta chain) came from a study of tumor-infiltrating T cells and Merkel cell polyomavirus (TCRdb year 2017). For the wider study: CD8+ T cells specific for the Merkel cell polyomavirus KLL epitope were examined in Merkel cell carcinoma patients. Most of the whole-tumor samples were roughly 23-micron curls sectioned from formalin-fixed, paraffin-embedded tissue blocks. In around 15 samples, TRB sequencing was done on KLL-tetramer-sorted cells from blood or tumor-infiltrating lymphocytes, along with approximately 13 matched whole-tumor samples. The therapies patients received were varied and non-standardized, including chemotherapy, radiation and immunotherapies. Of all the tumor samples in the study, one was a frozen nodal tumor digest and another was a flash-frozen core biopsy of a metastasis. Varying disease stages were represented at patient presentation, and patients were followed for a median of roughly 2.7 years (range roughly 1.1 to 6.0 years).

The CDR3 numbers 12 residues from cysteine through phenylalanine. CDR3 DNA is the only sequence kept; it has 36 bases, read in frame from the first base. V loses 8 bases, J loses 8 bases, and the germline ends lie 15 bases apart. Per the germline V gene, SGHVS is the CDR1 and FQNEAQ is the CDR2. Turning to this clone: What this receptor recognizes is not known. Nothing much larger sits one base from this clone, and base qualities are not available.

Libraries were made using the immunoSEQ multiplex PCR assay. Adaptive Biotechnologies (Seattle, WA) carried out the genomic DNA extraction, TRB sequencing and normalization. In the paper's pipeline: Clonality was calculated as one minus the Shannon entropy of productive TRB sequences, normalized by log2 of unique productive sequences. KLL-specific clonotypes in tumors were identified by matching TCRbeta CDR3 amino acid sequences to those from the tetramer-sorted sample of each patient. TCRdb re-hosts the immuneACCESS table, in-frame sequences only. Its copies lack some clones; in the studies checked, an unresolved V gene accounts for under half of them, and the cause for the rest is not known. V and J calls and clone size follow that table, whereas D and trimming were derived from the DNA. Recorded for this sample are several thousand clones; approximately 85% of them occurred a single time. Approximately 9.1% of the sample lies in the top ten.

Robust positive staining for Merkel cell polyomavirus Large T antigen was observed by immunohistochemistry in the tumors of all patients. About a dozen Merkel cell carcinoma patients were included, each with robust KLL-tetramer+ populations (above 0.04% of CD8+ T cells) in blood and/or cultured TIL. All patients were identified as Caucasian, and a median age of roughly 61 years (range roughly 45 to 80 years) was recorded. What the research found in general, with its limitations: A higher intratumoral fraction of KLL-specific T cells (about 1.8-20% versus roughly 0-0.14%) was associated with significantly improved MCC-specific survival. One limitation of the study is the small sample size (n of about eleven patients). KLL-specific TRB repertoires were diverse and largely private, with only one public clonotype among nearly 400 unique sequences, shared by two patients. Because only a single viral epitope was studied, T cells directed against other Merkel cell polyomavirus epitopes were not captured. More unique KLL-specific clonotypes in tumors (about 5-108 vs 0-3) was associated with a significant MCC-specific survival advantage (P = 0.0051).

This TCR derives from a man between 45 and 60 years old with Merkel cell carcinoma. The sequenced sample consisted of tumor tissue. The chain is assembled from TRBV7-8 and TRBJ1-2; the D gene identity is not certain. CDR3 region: CASSLAGQGYTF. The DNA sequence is TGTGCCAGCTCGTTAGCGGGTCAGGGCTACACCTTC.